The next 28 T cell receptor beta chains were all read from a single sample in a study of human T cells and chemical hapten exposure. Time point denoted: healthy volunteer bleed at 2 weeks. The authors extracted total RNA from unfractionated whole blood. TCRdb called the RACE reads again in MiXCR, with one record for every CDR3 protein. The sample includes over 100,000 distinct CDR3 sequences, roughly 9.5% of them seen just once. Sequenced: whole blood. These receptors all stem from a male donor in good health. Some clones in this sample may be carry-over from other donors' samples.

This clonotype was detected only a few times. The J gene is TRBJ2-1, the V gene TRBV20-1; 8 bases are shared with TRBD2. Germline values: CDR1 DFQATT, CDR2 SNEGSKA (reference sequence). The CDR3 is 14 amino acids. J gave up 2 bases and V 5 bases, and 5 bases lay outside the gene matches. CDR3 nucleotides: TGCAGTGCTTCCCCGGGGGGGCCCTACAATGAGCAGTTCTTC. Protein sequence: CSASPGGPYNEQFF.

J is TRBJ2-3 and V is TRBV7-2; 12 nucleotides line up with TRBD2. Germline V gene sequence: CDR1 SGHTA, CDR2 FQGNSA. The ends lost 3 bases at V and 6 bases at J; junction bases unmatched: 13. This CDR3 has 18 residues. Written as DNA, the CDR3 is TGTGCCAGCAGCTTCCCCCTCCCGGGACTAGCGGGTCCGGATACGCAGTATTTT. Its translation is CASSFPLPGLAGPDTQYF.

This clonotype showed up just a few times. This sequence joins TRBV12-3 or TRBV12-4 and TRBJ2-7; unclear D gene. This CDR3 is 14 amino acids long. V lost 2 bases and J 0 bases, leaving 8 bases between the germline ends. CDR3 region: CASSLNPSSYEQYF. The CDR3 DNA is TGTGCCAGCAGTTTAAATCCGTCCTCCTACGAGCAGTACTTC.

This rearrangement joins TRBV27 to TRBJ2-7; D possibly corresponds to TRBD1 (5 bases). This CDR3 is built from 13 residues. V was pared by 8 bases and J by 6 bases, with 17 bases between. Germline values: CDR1 MNHEY, CDR2 SMNVEV (reference sequence). The CDR3 nucleotides are TGTGCCAGCGGTATAACAGGAGAGAGCGAGCAGTACTTC. Its translation: CASGITGESEQYF.

This clonotype occurred a few times. J is TRBJ2-3 and V is TRBV5-5, with 10 bases that match TRBD1. This CDR3 spans 17 amino acids. The junction had 12 bases not matched to a gene; V was cut back by 2 bases and J by 6 bases. CDR1 is SGHKS, CDR2 YYEKEE, per germline (reference sequence). This CDR3 is CASSFGKTGGLGDTQYF. CDR3 in DNA: TGTGCCAGCAGCTTCGGGAAGACAGGGGGCCTCGGGGATACGCAGTATTTT.

This clonotype was recorded at least ten times. The chain combines TRBV29-1 with TRBJ2-5, with D maybe TRBD1 (6 bases). The CDR3 extends over 12 amino acids. Germline V gene lookup returns CDR1 SQVTM and CDR2 ANQGSEA. Trimming left V 5 bases short and J 3 bases short, with 10 bases between. The CDR3 is CSVQGLEETQYF. The CDR3 coding sequence is TGCAGCGTTCAGGGGTTAGAAGAGACCCAGTACTTC.

In this sample, this clonotype turned up many times. This chain joins TRBV6-5 and TRBJ1-1; perhaps TRBD1 as D (5 bases). CDR3 length: 13 residues. Germline-derived CDR1 and CDR2 are MNHEY and SVGAGI. With 7 bases removed from V and 2 bases from J, the gap between germline ends came to 11 bases. CDR3 in amino acids: CASTPGRNTEAFF. CDR3 nucleotide sequence: TGTGCCAGCACTCCGGGACGCAACACTGAAGCTTTCTTT.

The chain uses TRBV12-3 or TRBV12-4 and TRBJ2-2, with TRBD1 matching over 8 bases. The CDR3 sequence is 16 residues long. Germline trimming cut 7 bases from V and 3 bases from J; bases unmatched to any gene: 10. This chain's CDR3 is CASKARGRSDTGELFF. CDR3 DNA: TGTGCCAGCAAGGCCAGGGGGCGGTCGGACACCGGGGAGCTGTTTTTT.

The CDR3 sequence: CAISESSAQETQYF. For the CDR3, the DNA is TGTGCCATCAGTGAGTCTTCGGCCCAAGAGACCCAGTACTTC. This chain joins TRBV10-3 and TRBJ2-5, with D unresolved. The germline CDR1 and CDR2 sequences are ENHRY and SYGVKD. There are 14 residues in the CDR3. The ends were cut back, 0 bases at V and 1 base at J, with 6 bases in the middle.

In its sample, this clonotype was seen many times. This chain links TRBV5-1 with TRBJ2-7; D is perhaps TRBD2 (5 bases). Trimming took off 4 bases at V and 3 bases at J, with 11 bases between the two ends. The CDR3 is made up of 13 amino acids. Germline assignment: CDR1 SGHRS and CDR2 YFSETQ. The CDR3 here is CASSLGDFYEQYF. In nucleotides, the CDR3 is TGCGCCAGCAGCCTCGGGGATTTCTACGAGCAGTACTTC.

This clonotype was seen a handful of times. CDR3 bases: TGCGCCAGCAGCTTTTCTGGGGCGCTCACCGGGGAGCTGTTTTTT. Amino acid sequence: CASSFSGALTGELFF. The rearrangement uses TRBV5-1 and TRBJ2-2, with D perhaps TRBD1 (5 bases). This CDR3 region has 15 residues. V lost 2 bases and J 4 bases, leaving 12 bases between the germline ends. CDR1 is SGHRS and CDR2 is YFSETQ in the germline V gene. The entire variable domain, with the rest obtained from reference TRBV5-1 and TRBJ2-2, is as follows: KAGVTQTPRYLIKTRGQQVTLSCSPISGHRSVSWYQQTPGQGLQFLFEYFSETQRNKGNFPGRFSGRQFSNSRSEMNVSTLELGDSALYLCASSFSGALTGELFFGEGSRLTVL.

The CDR3: CASSDRVGNTEAFF. Written as DNA, the CDR3 is TGTGCCAGCAGTGACAGGGTAGGGAACACTGAAGCTTTCTTT. The chain carries TRBV28 and TRBJ1-1, with 7 bases lining up with TRBD1. V dropped 5 bases and J dropped 1; count of bases not matched to a gene: 4. Germline V gene sequence: CDR1 MDHEN, CDR2 SYDVKM. The CDR3 runs 14 residues.

This clonotype has a handful of counts. The chain is built from TRBV30 and TRBJ1-5; 7 bases agree with TRBD1. Germline V CDR1 and CDR2: GTSNPN, SVGIG (reference sequence). Trimming removed 2 bases from V and 4 bases from J; junction bases left unmatched: 11. This CDR3 region has 16 residues. CDR3 nucleotide sequence: TGTGCCTGGAGTCCCATGGACAGGCTAATTAATCAGCCCCAGCATTTT. This codes for CAWSPMDRLINQPQHF.

This chain links TRBV5-1 with TRBJ1-5; 9 positions agree with TRBD1. The germline V gene encodes CDR1 SGHRS and CDR2 YFSETQ. V gave up 0 bases and J gave up 7 bases; unmatched junction bases: 8. The CDR3 loop spans 16 amino acids. This CDR3 reads CASSLAGQGSNQPQHF. In DNA, the CDR3 is TGCGCCAGCAGCTTGGCAGGACAGGGGAGTAACCAGCCCCAGCATTTT.

The rearrangement joins TRBV4-1 to TRBJ2-7, with TRBD2 matching 13 bases. The CDR3 runs to 19 residues. V gave up 1 base and J gave up 4 bases; unmatched junction bases: 13. CDR1 and CDR2 from the germline V gene are MGHRA and YSYEKL. As DNA, the CDR3 is TGCGCCAGCAGCCAAGTTCGGACTAGCGGGGGAGCAAGCCTATACGAGCAGTACTTC. Amino acid sequence: CASSQVRTSGGASLYEQYF.

This clonotype has only a few counts. The chain is built from TRBV14 and TRBJ2-3, with no clear D. The V and J ends lost 3 bases and 4 bases respectively, with 14 bases between them. Germline loops: CDR1 SGHDN, CDR2 FVKESK. CDR3 length: 15 amino acids. DNA for the CDR3: TGTGCCAGCAGCCAGCTACAAGGCGGTTCAGATACGCAGTATTTT. This encodes CASSQLQGGSDTQYF.

This clonotype has at least ten counts. The chain uses TRBV25-1 and TRBJ2-7, with 9 bases matching TRBD1. CDR3 length equals 15 residues. Germline values: CDR1 MGHDK, CDR2 SYGVNS. After removal of 6 bases from V and 3 bases from J, the junction contained 9 bases not matched to a gene. Here the CDR3 reads CASRKGGQGFYEQYF. CDR3 in DNA: TGTGCCAGCAGGAAAGGAGGACAGGGGTTCTACGAGCAGTACTTC.

As to this clonotype: A clone one base away is much larger, so this may be a read error. The rearrangement joins TRBV2 to TRBJ2-3, with 11 bases identical to TRBD2. This CDR3 is built from 15 residues. Per germline, CDR1 SNHLY and CDR2 FYNNEI. CDR3 DNA sequence: TGTGCCAGCACTCCCGGGACTAGCGGTCCAGATATGCAGTATTTT. This sequence encodes CASTPGTSGPDMQYF.

Only a few counts were recorded for this clonotype. The chain uses TRBV20-1 and TRBJ2-4; D is unclear. Trimming removed 3 bases from V and 5 bases from J, with 11 bases in between. Germline CDR1 reads DFQATT; CDR2 reads SNEGSKA (reference sequence). This CDR3 spans 13 amino acids. This chain's CDR3 is CSARSTDQNIQYF. The CDR3 region has the DNA TGCAGTGCTAGGAGCACGGATCAAAACATTCAGTACTTC.

V usage is TRBV19 and J usage is TRBJ2-1; 10 bases match TRBD2. The CDR3 is made up of 16 amino acids. The V segment lost 6 bases and the J segment 0 bases; nucleotides outside the gene matches: 5. The germline gives CDR1 LNHDA, CDR2 SQIVND (reference sequence). The CDR3, as DNA: TGTGCCAGTAGCCCTAGCGGGAGCTCCTCCTACAATGAGCAGTTCTTC. It encodes CASSPSGSSSYNEQFF.

The chain carries TRBV10-3 and TRBJ2-5; D perhaps matches TRBD1 (6 bases). Germline V CDR1 and CDR2: ENHRY, SYGVKD. V was cut by 2 bases and J by 1 base, with 14 bases left in between. This CDR3 is 16 amino acids long. CDR3 residues: CAISEVRGFSQETQYF. Written as DNA, the CDR3 is TGTGCCATCAGTGAGGTCAGGGGATTCTCCCAAGAGACCCAGTACTTC.

This clonotype was counted between two and nine times. The J gene is TRBJ1-2, the V gene TRBV7-2; the D is unclear. With 1 base removed from V and 7 bases from J, the gap between germline ends came to 13 bases. The CDR3 has 14 amino acids. CDR1 is SGHTA, CDR2 FQGNSA, per germline. The DNA for the CDR3 is TGTGCCAGCAGCTTAGAGCTTATCGGGGTTGGCTACACCTTC. Translating gives CASSLELIGVGYTF.

The J gene is TRBJ2-2, the V gene TRBV7-9; D is unresolved. The germline gives CDR1 SEHNR, CDR2 FQNEAQ (reference sequence). The CDR3 is made up of 10 amino acids. The V and J ends lost 10 bases and 3 bases respectively, with 3 bases between them. The CDR3 spells CAIYTGELFF. The CDR3 nucleotides are TGTGCCATTTACACCGGGGAGCTGTTTTTT.

This clonotype has a count of ten or more. The V call is TRBV11-1, the J call TRBJ2-1, with 7 bases matching TRBD1. The CDR3 runs to 18 residues. CDR1 and CDR2 (germline): SGHAT, FQDESV (reference sequence). With 1 base clipped from V and 6 bases from J, the junction kept 15 bases outside the gene matches. In nucleotides, the CDR3 is TGTGCCAGCAGCTTAGGAAACAGGGGCTCCTTCCATCCCAATGAGCAGTTCTTC. Translating gives CASSLGNRGSFHPNEQFF.

The table lists this clonotype with many counts. This sequence joins TRBV20-1 and TRBJ2-1, with 11 bases lining up with TRBD1. Germline V CDR1 and CDR2: DFQATT, SNEGSKA (reference sequence). Germline trimming cut 7 bases from V and 8 bases from J; bases unmatched to any gene: 10. CDR3 length equals 14 residues. The CDR3 region is CSVTGQGVMHEQFF. Written as DNA, the CDR3 is TGCAGTGTCACGGGACAGGGGGTAATGCATGAGCAGTTCTTC.

The gene calls are TRBV6-2 or TRBV6-3 and TRBJ1-1; a possible D gene is TRBD1 (6 bases). The V end was cut by 5 bases, the J end by 5 bases, with 12 bases between. The CDR3 contains 13 residues. Germline-derived CDR1 and CDR2 are MNHEY and SVGEGT. The CDR3 DNA sequence: TGTGCCAGCAGTCTACAGGGAAGGACTGAAGCTTTCTTT. Its translation is CASSLQGRTEAFF.

The V and J genes are TRBV19 and TRBJ2-6; 14 bases fit TRBD2. Looked up from germline, CDR1 is LNHDA and CDR2 is SQIVND (reference sequence). This CDR3 is built from 18 residues. The ends lost 4 bases at V and 0 bases at J; junction bases unmatched: 2. This CDR3 reads CASSTGLAGVSGANVLTF. The CDR3 DNA reads TGTGCCAGTAGTACGGGACTAGCGGGGGTCTCTGGGGCCAACGTCCTGACTTTC. Variable domain in full (rest from reference TRBV19 and TRBJ2-6): DGGITQSPKYLFRKEGQNVTLSCEQNLNHDAMYWYRQDPGQGLRLIYYSQIVNDFQKGDIAEGYSVSREKKESFPLTVTSAQKNPTAFYLCASSTGLAGVSGANVLTFGAGSRLTVL.

This clonotype was observed a handful of times. The chain combines TRBV3-1 with TRBJ2-4; D not resolved. Germline CDR1 is LGHDT and CDR2 is YNNKEL (reference sequence). This CDR3 is built from 14 residues. Between the trimmed V and J ends, which lost 4 bases and 2 bases, there was a span of 9 bases. The CDR3 sequence: CASSPSSSKNIQYF. The CDR3, as DNA: TGTGCCAGCAGCCCAAGTAGTTCCAAAAACATTCAGTACTTC.